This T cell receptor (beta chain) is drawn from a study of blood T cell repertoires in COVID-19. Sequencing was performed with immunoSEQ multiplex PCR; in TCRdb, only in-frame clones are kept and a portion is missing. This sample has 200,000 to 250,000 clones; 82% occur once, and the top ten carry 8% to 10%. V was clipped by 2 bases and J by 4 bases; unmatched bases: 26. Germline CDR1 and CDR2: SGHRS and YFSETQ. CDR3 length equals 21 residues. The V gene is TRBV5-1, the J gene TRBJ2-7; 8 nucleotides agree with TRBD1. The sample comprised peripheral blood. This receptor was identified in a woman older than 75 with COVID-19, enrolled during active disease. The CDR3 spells CASSLGLGQGSSFPLDYEQYF. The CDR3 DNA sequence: TGCGCCAGCAGCTTAGGACTCGGACAGGGATCCTCTTTCCCCCTCGATTACGAGCAGTACTTC.